These 10 T cell receptor beta chains came from one sample sequenced in a study of cytomegalovirus exposure and HLA in healthy donors. The study ran its PCR with 60 Vbeta and 13 Jbeta primers. Method: immunoSEQ multiplex PCR; TCRdb's copy keeps in-frame clones and lacks some. The sample carries under 200,000 clones, about 80% recorded once. The sequencing sample was made of PBMCs. The receptors were sampled from a man aged 30 to 45 in good health and CMV-seronegative.

The chain couples TRBV7-6 to TRBJ2-1; D gene uncertain. CDR1 SGHVS and CDR2 FNYEAQ come from the germline V gene. The CDR3 totals 14 residues. Trimming shortened V by 5 bases and J by 4 bases, and 12 bases separated the two germline ends. CDR3 coding DNA: TGTGCCAGCAGCCCAGCGACCTTTTACAATGAGCAGTTCTTC. This gives the protein CASSPATFYNEQFF. The full variable domain, completed using reference TRBV7-6 and TRBJ2-1, is GAGVSQSPRYKVTKRGQDVALRCDPISGHVSLYWYRQALGQGPEFLTYFNYEAQQDKSGLPNDRFSAERPEGSISTLTIQRTEQRDSAMYRCASSPATFYNEQFFGPGTRLTVL.

This clone has just a few counts. This sequence joins TRBV29-1 and TRBJ2-1; 7 positions agree with TRBD2. CDR1 SQVTM and CDR2 ANQGSEA come from the germline V gene. The CDR3 sequence is 13 residues long. V gave up 7 bases and J gave up 8 bases; unmatched junction bases: 11. Here the CDR3 reads CSAPEEREHEQFF. The CDR3 DNA follows: TGCAGCGCCCCCGAGGAGCGGGAACATGAGCAGTTCTTC.

The chain recombines TRBV6-4 with TRBJ2-3; 11 positions match TRBD2. After removal of 1 base from V and 0 bases from J, the junction contained 0 bases not matched to a gene. Germline V gives CDR1 MRHNA, CDR2 SNTAGT. This CDR3 has 16 residues. The DNA of the CDR3 is TGTGCCAGCAGTGACTGGACTAGCGGGAGCACAGATACGCAGTATTTT. Its protein product is CASSDWTSGSTDTQYF.

The chain recombines TRBV7-9 with TRBJ1-5, with 8 bases fitting TRBD1. V was clipped by 1 base and J by 0 bases; unmatched bases: 2. From germline, CDR1 is SEHNR and CDR2 FQNEAQ (reference sequence). This CDR3 contains 16 residues. The CDR3 sequence: CASSLGGTGSNQPQHF. CDR3 in DNA: TGTGCCAGCAGCTTAGGCGGGACAGGTAGCAATCAGCCCCAGCATTTT.

This rearrangement joins TRBV6-5 to TRBJ1-1, with 7 bases identical to TRBD1. The length of the CDR3 is 12 residues. The ends lost 6 bases at V and 5 bases at J; junction bases unmatched: 3. Germline-derived CDR1 and CDR2 are MNHEY and SVGAGI. The CDR3 nucleotides read TGTGCCAGCAGACAGGGGTCAACTGAAGCTTTCTTT. Its protein is CASRQGSTEAFF.

The V gene is TRBV4-2, the J gene TRBJ2-3, with TRBD2 identical over 14 bases. CDR1 is LGHNA and CDR2 is YNFKEQ in the germline V gene. Trimming removed 3 bases from V and 7 bases from J; junction bases left unmatched: 9. The CDR3 is made up of 17 amino acids. CDR3 loop: CASSQGLAGVTVNTQYF. DNA of the CDR3: TGTGCCAGCAGCCAGGGACTAGCGGGAGTCACCGTCAATACGCAGTATTTT.

This chain connects TRBV11-2 to TRBJ2-3; 12 bases agree with TRBD2. CDR1 and CDR2 (germline): SGHAT, FQNNGV. This CDR3 contains 15 residues. Trimming took 5 bases from V and 2 from J; bases not matched to a gene: 2. The CDR3 DNA reads TGTGCCAGCAGCGGGACTAGCGGGCACACAGATACGCAGTATTTT. Its translation is CASSGTSGHTDTQYF.

The chain carries TRBV7-9 and TRBJ1-5; TRBD1 matches 12 bases. The ends lost 4 bases at V and 7 bases at J; junction bases unmatched: 8. Germline CDR1 and CDR2: SEHNR and FQNEAQ (reference sequence). The CDR3 is made up of 16 amino acids. CDR3 sequence: CASSSSGTGGGQPQHF. CDR3 coding DNA: TGTGCCAGCAGCTCCTCCGGGACAGGGGGCGGGCAGCCCCAGCATTTT.

This clone was seen only a few times. The CDR3 here is CASSATPGEQYF. CDR3 nucleotide sequence: TGTGCCAGCAGCGCTACGCCGGGCGAGCAGTACTTC. This chain connects TRBV9 to TRBJ2-7; D is undetermined. The V and J ends lost 3 bases and 6 bases respectively, with 10 bases between them. The CDR3 runs 12 residues. Germline assignment: CDR1 SGDLS and CDR2 YYNGEE.

The CDR3 DNA reads TGTGCCAGCAGCCTTGAACAGGGGGCTAAAGAGACCCAGTACTTC. It is translated as CASSLEQGAKETQYF. V is TRBV9 and J is TRBJ2-5; 9 nucleotides agree with TRBD1. This CDR3 has 15 amino acids. After removal of 4 bases from V and 3 bases from J, the junction contained 7 bases not matched to a gene. From germline, CDR1 is SGDLS and CDR2 YYNGEE.